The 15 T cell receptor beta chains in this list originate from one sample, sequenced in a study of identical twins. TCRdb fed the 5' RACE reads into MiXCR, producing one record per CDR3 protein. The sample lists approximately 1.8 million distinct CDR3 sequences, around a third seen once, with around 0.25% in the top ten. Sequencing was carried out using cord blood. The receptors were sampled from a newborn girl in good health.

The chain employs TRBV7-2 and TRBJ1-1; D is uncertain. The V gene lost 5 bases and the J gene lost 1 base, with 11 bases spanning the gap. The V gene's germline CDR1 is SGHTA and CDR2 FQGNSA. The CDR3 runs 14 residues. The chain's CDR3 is CASSQRSENTEAFF. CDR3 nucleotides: TGTGCCAGCAGCCAACGGTCAGAGAACACTGAAGCTTTCTTT.

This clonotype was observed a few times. The chain's CDR3 is CATSDSRGAGDEQFF. CDR3 nucleotides: TGTGCCACCAGTGATTCCCGGGGGGCCGGAGATGAGCAGTTCTTC. The V and J genes are TRBV24-1 and TRBJ2-1, with a possible D match to TRBD2 (7 bases). V dropped 2 bases and J dropped 8 bases, with 15 bases sitting between them. CDR1 is KGHDR and CDR2 is SFDVKD in the germline V gene. The CDR3 contains 15 residues.

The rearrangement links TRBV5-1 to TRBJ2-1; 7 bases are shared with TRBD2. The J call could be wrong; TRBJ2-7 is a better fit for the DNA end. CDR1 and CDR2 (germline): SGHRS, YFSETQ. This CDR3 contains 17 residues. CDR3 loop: CASSFPHRLAYYNEQYF. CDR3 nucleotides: TGCGCCAGCAGCTTCCCTCACAGACTAGCTTACTACAATGAGCAGTACTTC.

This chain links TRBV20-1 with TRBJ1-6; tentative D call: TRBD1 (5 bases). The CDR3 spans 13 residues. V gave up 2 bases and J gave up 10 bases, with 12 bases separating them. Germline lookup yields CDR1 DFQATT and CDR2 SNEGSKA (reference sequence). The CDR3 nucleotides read TGCAGTGCTAGACCCGGGGCTTTATCACCCCTCCACTTT. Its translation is CSARPGALSPLHF.

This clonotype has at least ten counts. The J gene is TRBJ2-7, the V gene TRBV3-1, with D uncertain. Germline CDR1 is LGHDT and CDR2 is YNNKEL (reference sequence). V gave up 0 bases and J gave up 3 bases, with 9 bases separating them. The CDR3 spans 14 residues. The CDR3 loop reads CASSQDASNYEQYF. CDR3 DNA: TGTGCCAGCAGCCAAGATGCGTCTAACTACGAGCAGTACTTC.

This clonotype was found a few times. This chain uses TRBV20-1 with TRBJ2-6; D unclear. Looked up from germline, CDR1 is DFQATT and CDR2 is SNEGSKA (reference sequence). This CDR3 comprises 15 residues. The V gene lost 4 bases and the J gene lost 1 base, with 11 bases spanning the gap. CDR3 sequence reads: CSANLWSSGANVLTF. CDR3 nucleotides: TGCAGTGCTAATCTTTGGAGTTCTGGGGCCAACGTCCTGACTTTC.

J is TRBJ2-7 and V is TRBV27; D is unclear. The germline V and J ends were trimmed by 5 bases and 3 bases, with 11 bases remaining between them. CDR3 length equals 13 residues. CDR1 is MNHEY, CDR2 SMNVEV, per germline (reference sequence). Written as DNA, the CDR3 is TGTGCCAGCAGTAAGTCCAGGTACTACGAGCAGTACTTC. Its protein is CASSKSRYYEQYF.

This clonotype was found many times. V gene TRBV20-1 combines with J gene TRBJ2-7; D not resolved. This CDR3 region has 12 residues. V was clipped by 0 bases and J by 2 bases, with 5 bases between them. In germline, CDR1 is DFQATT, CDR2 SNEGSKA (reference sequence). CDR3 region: CSARDPTYEQYF. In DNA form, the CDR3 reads TGCAGTGCTAGAGATCCCACCTACGAGCAGTACTTC.

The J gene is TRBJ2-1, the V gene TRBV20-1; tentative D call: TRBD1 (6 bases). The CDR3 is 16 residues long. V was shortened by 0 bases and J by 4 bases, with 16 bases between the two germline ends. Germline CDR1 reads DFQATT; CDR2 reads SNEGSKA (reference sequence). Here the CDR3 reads CSARDPHRRGYNEQFF. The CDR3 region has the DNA TGCAGTGCTAGAGATCCCCATAGAAGGGGGTACAATGAGCAGTTCTTC.

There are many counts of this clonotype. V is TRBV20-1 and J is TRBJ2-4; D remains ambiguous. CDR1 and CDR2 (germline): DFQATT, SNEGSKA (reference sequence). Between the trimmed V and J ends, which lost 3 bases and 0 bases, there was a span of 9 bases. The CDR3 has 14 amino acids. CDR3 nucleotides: TGCAGTGCTAGCGGGCCCCTAGCCAAAAACATTCAGTACTTC. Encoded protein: CSASGPLAKNIQYF.

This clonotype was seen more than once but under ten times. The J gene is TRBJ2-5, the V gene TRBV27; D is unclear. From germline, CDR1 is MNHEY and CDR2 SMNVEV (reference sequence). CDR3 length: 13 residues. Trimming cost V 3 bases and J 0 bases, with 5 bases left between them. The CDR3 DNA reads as TGTGCCAGCAGTTTTGCGTACCAAGAGACCCAGTACTTC. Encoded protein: CASSFAYQETQYF.

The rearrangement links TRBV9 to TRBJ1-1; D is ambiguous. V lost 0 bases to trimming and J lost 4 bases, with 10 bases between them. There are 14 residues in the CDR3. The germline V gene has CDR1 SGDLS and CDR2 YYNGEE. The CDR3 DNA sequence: TGTGCCAGCAGCGTAGGGGTGGTGGGCACTGAAGCTTTCTTT. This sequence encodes CASSVGVVGTEAFF.

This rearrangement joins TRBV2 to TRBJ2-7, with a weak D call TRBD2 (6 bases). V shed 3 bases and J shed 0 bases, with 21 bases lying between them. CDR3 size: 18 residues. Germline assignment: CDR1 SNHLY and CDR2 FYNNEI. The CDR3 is CASSDNPLRAGSSYEQYF. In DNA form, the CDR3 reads TGTGCCAGCAGTGATAACCCACTAAGAGCGGGCAGCTCCTACGAGCAGTACTTC.

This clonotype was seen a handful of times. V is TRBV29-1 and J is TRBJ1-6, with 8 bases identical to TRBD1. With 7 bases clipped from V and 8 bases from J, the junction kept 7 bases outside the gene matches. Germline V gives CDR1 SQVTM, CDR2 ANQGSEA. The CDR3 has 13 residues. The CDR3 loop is CSALTGVDSPLHF. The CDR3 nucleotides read TGCAGCGCTTTGACAGGGGTTGATTCACCCCTCCACTTT.

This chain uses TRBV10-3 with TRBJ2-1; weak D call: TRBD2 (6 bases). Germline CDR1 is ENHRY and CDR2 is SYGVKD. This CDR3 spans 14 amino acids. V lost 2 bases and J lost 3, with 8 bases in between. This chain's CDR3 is CAISEVSGYNEQFF. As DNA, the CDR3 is TGTGCCATCAGTGAGGTTAGCGGCTACAATGAGCAGTTCTTC.